Each of the 20 T cell receptor beta chains below was sequenced from the same sample in a study of control samples from healthy donors and cancer patients. Clones were read by immunoSEQ multiplex PCR, and TCRdb kept only the in-frame ones, dropping some. The sample lists roughly 41,000 clones; around 94% were seen once. Sequenced input: blood. The receptors here all came from a man aged 60 to 69 in good health.

The chain employs TRBV9 and TRBJ1-6; D remains unclear. The CDR3 has 18 amino acids. Deletions cut 0 bases from V and 0 bases from J, with 13 bases between. The germline V gene has CDR1 SGDLS and CDR2 YYNGEE. The CDR3 bases are TGTGCCAGCAGCGTAGCTACGGGAGGCCTCTCCTATAATTCACCCCTCCACTTT. Amino acids: CASSVATGGLSYNSPLHF. Supplemented by reference TRBV9 and TRBJ1-6, the full variable domain reads DSGVTQTPKHLITATGQRVTLRCSPRSGDLSVYWYQQSLDQGLQFLIQYYNGEERAKGNILERFSAQQFPDLHSELNLSSLELGDSALYFCASSVATGGLSYNSPLHFGNGTRLTVT.

The chain couples TRBV27 to TRBJ2-7; no firm D call. The germline V gene has CDR1 MNHEY and CDR2 SMNVEV (reference sequence). The CDR3 sequence is 14 residues long. V shed 2 bases and J shed 6 bases, with 14 bases lying between them. DNA of the CDR3: TGTGCCAGCAGTTTAGGGTTACTGGCTCGCGAGCAGTACTTC. It yields the protein CASSLGLLAREQYF.

The count of this clone is one. J is TRBJ1-1 and V is TRBV19; D is possibly TRBD1 (5 bases). CDR1 is LNHDA, CDR2 SQIVND, per germline (reference sequence). CDR3 length: 13 residues. V shed 6 bases and J shed 1 base, with 9 bases lying between them. CDR3 DNA sequence: TGTGCCAGTAGCCGACAGACGAACACTGAAGCTTTCTTT. This gives the protein CASSRQTNTEAFF.

V and J are TRBV4-2 and TRBJ2-7, with a weak D call TRBD1 (5 bases). V lost 0 bases and J lost 2, with 8 bases in between. This CDR3 is 14 amino acids long. Germline assignment: CDR1 LGHNA and CDR2 YNFKEQ. CDR3 bases: TGTGCCAGCAGCCAAGACAGGGAAACCTACGAGCAGTACTTC. This encodes CASSQDRETYEQYF.

This chain uses TRBV5-1 with TRBJ1-2, with D unclear. The germline V and J ends were trimmed by 0 bases and 5 bases, with 8 bases remaining between them. The CDR3 totals 13 residues. The germline V gene has CDR1 SGHRS and CDR2 YFSETQ. CDR3 nucleotide sequence: TGCGCCAGCAGCTTGGAACAGAGATATGGCTACACCTTC. Its protein product is CASSLEQRYGYTF.

The sample holds one count of this clone. The chain recombines TRBV2 with TRBJ2-7; D perhaps matches TRBD2 (6 bases). The CDR3 spans 14 residues. V lost 10 bases to trimming and J lost 5 bases, with 21 bases between them. Germline V gene data show CDR1 as SNHLY and CDR2 as FYNNEI. CDR3 nucleotide sequence: TGTGCCACCGAATCCAGGAGGGCCTCGGACGAGCAGTACTTC. The encoded protein is CATESRRASDEQYF.

The CDR3 sequence: CSASRGETEAFF. DNA of the CDR3: TGCAGTGCTAGTCGAGGGGAGACTGAAGCTTTCTTT. The chain combines TRBV20-1 with TRBJ1-1; a possible D gene is TRBD1 (5 bases). V lost 3 bases and J 5 bases, leaving 10 bases between the germline ends. CDR3 length: 12 residues. Germline V gives CDR1 DFQATT, CDR2 SNEGSKA (reference sequence).

CDR3 bases: TGTGCCTGGGGAAAGGGGGGGGACGAAAAACTGTTTTTT. It codes for CAWGKGGDEKLFF. The genes are TRBV30 and TRBJ1-4, with D perhaps TRBD1 (6 bases). Trimming left V 5 bases short and J 8 bases short, with 15 bases between. Germline values: CDR1 GTSNPN, CDR2 SVGIG (reference sequence). The CDR3 runs to 13 residues.

The V gene is TRBV28, the J gene TRBJ1-4; a weak D match, TRBD1 (6 bases). Germline lookup yields CDR1 MDHEN and CDR2 SYDVKM. The ends were cut back, 6 bases at V and 8 bases at J, with 19 bases in the middle. The CDR3 consists of 15 residues. CDR3 nucleotide sequence: TGTGCCAGCAGCCGCGGAGGGGGGGTAGGCGAAAAACTGTTTTTT. Translated, it gives CASSRGGGVGEKLFF.

The V call is TRBV10-3, the J call TRBJ1-2; 9 positions match TRBD1. Germline trimming cut 8 bases from V and 0 bases from J; bases unmatched to any gene: 10. Germline values: CDR1 ENHRY, CDR2 SYGVKD. CDR3 size: 16 residues. CDR3 loop: CAILLRTGATNYGYTF. In nucleotides, the CDR3 is TGTGCCATCCTTCTAAGGACAGGGGCGACTAACTATGGCTACACCTTC.

This clone was counted a few times. The genes are TRBV7-9 and TRBJ2-7; 10 bases map to TRBD2. The ends lost 5 bases at V and 2 bases at J; junction bases unmatched: 6. The germline V gene has CDR1 SEHNR and CDR2 FQNEAQ (reference sequence). The CDR3 is made up of 15 amino acids. This chain's CDR3 is CASSSGLAEAYEQYF. CDR3 DNA sequence: TGTGCCAGCAGCAGCGGACTAGCGGAAGCCTACGAGCAGTACTTC.

This sequence joins TRBV19 and TRBJ1-5; D is undetermined. Looked up from germline, CDR1 is LNHDA and CDR2 is SQIVND (reference sequence). This CDR3 is 12 amino acids long. V lost 2 bases to trimming and J lost 9 bases, with 8 bases between them. CDR3 amino acids: CASSISVGPQHF. CDR3 nucleotide sequence: TGTGCCAGTAGTATATCGGTTGGGCCCCAGCATTTT.

The chain uses TRBV20-1 and TRBJ2-7; 9 bases match TRBD2. Unmatched junction bases numbered 4, after V lost 3 bases and J lost 4 bases. The CDR3 consists of 13 residues. CDR1 and CDR2 (germline): DFQATT, SNEGSKA (reference sequence). The CDR3 here is CSASSGSGYEQYF. The CDR3 DNA reads as TGCAGTGCTAGTAGCGGGAGCGGTTACGAGCAGTACTTC.

This chain uses TRBV6-5 with TRBJ1-1; D remains unclear. There are 11 residues in the CDR3. Trimming shortened V by 2 bases and J by 5 bases, and 3 bases separated the two germline ends. Germline values: CDR1 MNHEY, CDR2 SVGAGI. The CDR3 coding sequence is TGTGCCAGCAGTTACGGGACTGAAGCTTTCTTT. It translates to CASSYGTEAFF.

V is TRBV6-6 and J is TRBJ1-5; 8 nucleotides match TRBD1. The J segment lost 4 bases and the V segment lost 2 bases, leaving 7 bases of the junction unmatched. The germline gives CDR1 MNHNY, CDR2 SVGAGI (reference sequence). The CDR3 spans 16 residues. The CDR3 region has the DNA TGTGCCAGCAGTTACAGACCGACAGGGGCAAATCAGCCCCAGCATTTT. Residues: CASSYRPTGANQPQHF.

V gene TRBV5-4 combines with J gene TRBJ1-1; D is uncertain. V was trimmed by 2 bases and J by 1 base, leaving 9 bases between them. Germline V lookup: CDR1 SGHNT, CDR2 YYREEE (reference sequence). The CDR3 loop spans 14 amino acids. CDR3 sequence: CASSLQGRNTEAFF. CDR3 nucleotides: TGTGCCAGCAGCTTACAAGGACGGAACACTGAAGCTTTCTTT.

The gene calls are TRBV6-5 and TRBJ2-7; 10 bases line up with TRBD1. Germline lookup yields CDR1 MNHEY and CDR2 SVGAGI. J was trimmed by 3 bases and V by 6 bases; bases with no gene match: 5. The CDR3 has 14 amino acids. As DNA, the CDR3 is TGTGCCAGCAGCCTGGGACAGGGGAACTACGAGCAGTACTTC. Encoded protein: CASSLGQGNYEQYF.

This clone has just one count. This chain connects TRBV5-1 to TRBJ2-7, with D tentatively TRBD1 or TRBD2 (5 bases each). This CDR3 is 15 amino acids long. In germline, CDR1 is SGHRS, CDR2 YFSETQ. The V and J ends lost 2 bases and 2 bases respectively, with 14 bases between them. The CDR3 protein is CASSFGGADPYEQYF. The CDR3 nucleotides are TGCGCCAGCAGCTTTGGGGGAGCAGATCCCTACGAGCAGTACTTC.

V gene TRBV9 combines with J gene TRBJ1-5; D ambiguous. CDR1 is SGDLS and CDR2 is YYNGEE in the germline V gene. The CDR3 has 15 residues. Trimming shortened V by 0 bases and J by 4 bases, and 11 bases separated the two germline ends. CDR3 sequence: CASSVGGRRNQPQHF. In nucleotides, the CDR3 is TGTGCCAGCAGCGTAGGTGGTCGGAGAAATCAGCCCCAGCATTTT.

The gene calls are TRBV19 and TRBJ2-1; 10 positions agree with TRBD2. Per the germline V gene, CDR1 is LNHDA and CDR2 is SQIVND (reference sequence). V shed 7 bases, J shed 0 bases, and the junction held 9 bases outside the gene matches. There are 17 residues in the CDR3. Here the CDR3 reads CASKTRTSGSSYNEQFF. The CDR3 DNA reads TGTGCCAGTAAAACGAGGACTAGCGGTAGCTCCTACAATGAGCAGTTCTTC.